This paragraph reports one T cell receptor (beta chain). Sequencing used immunoSEQ multiplex PCR; TCRdb keeps in-frame clones, though not all of them. This table holds more than 120,000 clones, 84% found once. The data originate from a study of blood T cell repertoires in COVID-19. For the study at large: Sources were T cells, B-cell-depleted T cells, or PBMCs; the material itself was cDNA or gDNA.

The V gene's germline CDR1 is SGHDT and CDR2 YYEEEE. The CDR3 length is 14 residues. Trimming took 8 bases from V and 7 from J, leaving 21 bases between them. The sequence was collected from a human donor in a cohort sampled during active COVID-19. Sequencing was performed on peripheral blood. The chain carries TRBV5-6 and TRBJ1-1; no clear D gene. The CDR3 DNA sequence: TGTGCCAGTCAAACCGCGCCCGGTGTGGTTGAAGCTTTCTTT. Translated, it gives CASQTAPGVVEAFF.